A selection of T cell receptor beta chains follows, all from one sample in a study of shared clonotypes between healthy human individuals. The protocol was immunoSEQ multiplex PCR, while the TCRdb copy is restricted to in-frame clones and leaves out a portion. The table shows roughly 1 million clones, with 75% to 85% occurring only once. The sample taken for sequencing was memory CD4+ T cells from PBMCs. Source of these receptors: a young man in good health. Some clones in this sample may be carry-over from other donors' samples. CDR3s include the opening cysteine and the closing phenylalanine or tryptophan. Each record gives: D gene, clone size, CDR3 length, V gene, J gene, CDR3 protein, CDR3 DNA. D genes are given only for firm matches. Some rows mark clone size as missing; the rest say once, few, many or name a class of expanded clone.

>.|.|14|TRBV15|TRBJ2-5
CATSRGQGLGTQYF
TGTGCCACCAGCAGAGGCCAGGGTCTGGGGACCCAGTACTTC
>.|.|15|TRBV18|TRBJ2-5
CASSPLGHDEETQYF
TGTGCCAGCTCACCACTGGGACACGATGAAGAGACCCAGTACTTC
>TRBD1|.|16|TRBV4-2|TRBJ1-3
CASSQGQGARGNTIYF
TGTGCCAGCAGCCAAGGACAGGGGGCGCGTGGAAACACCATATATTTT
>.|.|16|TRBV5-4|TRBJ1-2
CASSDGTDPTNYGYTF
TGTGCCAGCAGCGATGGGACGGACCCTACTAACTATGGCTACACCTTC
>.|.|15|TRBV9|TRBJ2-7
CASNEEADSTYEQYF
TGTGCCAGCAACGAAGAGGCTGATAGTACCTACGAGCAGTACTTC
>TRBD1|.|18|TRBV5-4|TRBJ2-2
CASSLPGQGSANTGELFF
TGTGCCAGCAGCCTTCCGGGACAGGGGAGCGCGAACACCGGGGAGCTGTTTTTT
>TRBD2|.|17|TRBV2|TRBJ2-1
CASSVRREAPFDNEQFF
TGTGCCAGCAGTGTTCGGCGGGAGGCCCCCTTCGACAATGAGCAGTTCTTC
>TRBD2|once|15|TRBV2|TRBJ2-1
CASSSSGSSYNEQFF
TGTGCCAGCAGCTCTAGCGGGAGCTCCTACAATGAGCAGTTCTTC
>TRBD2|.|15|TRBV15|TRBJ2-7
CATSGGRAQIYGQYF
TGTGCCACCAGCGGCGGGAGAGCACAAATCTACGGGCAGTACTTC
>.|few|14|TRBV6-5|TRBJ1-1
CASSYSGQGTEAFF
TGTGCCAGCAGTTACTCGGGTCAGGGGACTGAAGCTTTCTTT
>.|once|15|TRBV28|TRBJ1-4
CASRLRGYTNEKLFF
TGTGCCAGCAGACTGAGGGGGTATACTAATGAAAAACTGTTTTTT
>.|.|14|TRBV11-3|TRBJ2-2
CASSLGTNTGELFF
TGTGCCAGCAGCTTAGGGACGAACACCGGGGAGCTGTTTTTT
>.|.|14|TRBV18|TRBJ2-7
CASSPLSSEGEQYF
TGTGCCAGCTCACCACTTTCCTCGGAGGGCGAGCAGTACTTC
>.|few|15|TRBV6-5|TRBJ1-5
CASTDSGDSNQPQHF
TGTGCCAGCACCGACTCAGGGGATAGCAATCAGCCCCAGCATTTT
>.|.|13|TRBV5-4|TRBJ2-5
CASSSRGEETQYF
TGTGCCAGCAGCTCAAGGGGAGAAGAGACCCAGTACTTC
>.|.|15|TRBV5-6|TRBJ1-2
CASSSAGGLGYGYTF
TGTGCCAGCAGCTCCGCCGGGGGCTTGGGCTATGGCTACACCTTC
>.|.|13|TRBV6-1|TRBJ1-5
CASSDRGHQPQHF
TGTGCCAGCAGTGACAGGGGTCATCAGCCCCAGCATTTT
>.|.|14|TRBV28|TRBJ2-5
CASRRGGIQETQYF
TGTGCCAGCAGGCGAGGGGGGATTCAAGAGACCCAGTACTTC
>.|once|13|TRBV6-5|TRBJ1-2
CASRVQANYGYTF
TGTGCCAGCCGAGTTCAGGCTAACTATGGCTACACCTTC
>.|.|15|TRBV7-2|TRBJ1-1
CASSLMRGEYTEAFF
TGTGCCAGCAGCTTAATGCGGGGGGAGTACACTGAAGCTTTCTTT
>.|.|12|TRBV30|TRBJ1-2
CAWSLINYGYTF
TGTGCCTGGAGTTTGATTAACTATGGCTACACCTTC
>TRBD1|.|17|TRBV18|TRBJ2-4
CASSPPGQLLAKNIQYF
TGTGCCAGCTCACCACCGGGACAGCTTCTAGCCAAAAACATTCAGTACTTC